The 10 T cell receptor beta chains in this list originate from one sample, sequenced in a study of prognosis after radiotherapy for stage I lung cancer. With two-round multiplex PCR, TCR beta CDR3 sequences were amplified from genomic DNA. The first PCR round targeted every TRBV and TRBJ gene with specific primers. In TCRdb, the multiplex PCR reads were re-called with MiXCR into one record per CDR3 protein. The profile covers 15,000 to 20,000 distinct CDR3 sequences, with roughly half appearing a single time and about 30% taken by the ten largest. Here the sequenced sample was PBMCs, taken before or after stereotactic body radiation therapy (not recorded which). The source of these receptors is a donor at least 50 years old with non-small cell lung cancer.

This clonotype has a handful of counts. This chain's CDR3 is CASSEPQGFSEQFF. CDR3 sequence (DNA): TGTGCCAGCAGTGAACCTCAGGGTTTCAGTGAGCAGTTCTTC. This chain connects TRBV6-2 or TRBV6-3 to TRBJ2-1; perhaps TRBD1 as D (5 bases). This CDR3 is built from 14 residues. Trimming stripped 5 bases from V and 9 bases from J, with 17 bases between. Germline CDR1 reads MNHEY; CDR2 reads SVGEGT.

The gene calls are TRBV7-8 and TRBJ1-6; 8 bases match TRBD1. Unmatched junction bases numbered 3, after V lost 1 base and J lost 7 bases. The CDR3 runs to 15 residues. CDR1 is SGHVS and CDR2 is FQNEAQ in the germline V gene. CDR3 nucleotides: TGTGCCAGCAGCTTAGGACAGGGGAACAATTCACCCCTCCACTTT. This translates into CASSLGQGNNSPLHF.

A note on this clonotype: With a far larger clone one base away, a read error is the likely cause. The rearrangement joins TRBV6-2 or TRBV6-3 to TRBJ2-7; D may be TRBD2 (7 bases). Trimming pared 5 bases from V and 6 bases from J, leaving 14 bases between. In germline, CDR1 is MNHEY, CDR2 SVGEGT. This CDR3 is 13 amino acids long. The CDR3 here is CASSESRGGEQYF. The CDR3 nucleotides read TGTGCCAGCAGTGAATCGAGGGGGGGCGAGCAGTACTTC.

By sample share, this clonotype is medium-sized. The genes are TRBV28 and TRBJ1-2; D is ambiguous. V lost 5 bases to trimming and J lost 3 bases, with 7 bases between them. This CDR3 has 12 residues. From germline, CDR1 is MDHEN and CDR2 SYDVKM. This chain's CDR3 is CASSTQYYGYTF. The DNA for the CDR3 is TGTGCCAGCAGTACCCAGTACTATGGCTACACCTTC.

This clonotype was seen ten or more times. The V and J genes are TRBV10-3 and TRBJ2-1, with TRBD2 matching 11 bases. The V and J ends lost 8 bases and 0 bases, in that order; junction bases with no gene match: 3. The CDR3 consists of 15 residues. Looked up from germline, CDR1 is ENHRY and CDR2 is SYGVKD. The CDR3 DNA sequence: TGTGCCATCCGACTAGCGGGGTCCTCCTACAATGAGCAGTTCTTC. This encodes CAIRLAGSSYNEQFF.

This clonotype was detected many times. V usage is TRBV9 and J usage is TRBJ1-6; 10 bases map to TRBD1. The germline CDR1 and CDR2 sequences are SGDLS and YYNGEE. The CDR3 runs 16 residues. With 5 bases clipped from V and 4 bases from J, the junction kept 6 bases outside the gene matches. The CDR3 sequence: CASSLGGQGYNSPLHF. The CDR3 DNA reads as TGTGCCAGCAGTCTTGGGGGACAGGGGTATAATTCACCCCTCCACTTT.

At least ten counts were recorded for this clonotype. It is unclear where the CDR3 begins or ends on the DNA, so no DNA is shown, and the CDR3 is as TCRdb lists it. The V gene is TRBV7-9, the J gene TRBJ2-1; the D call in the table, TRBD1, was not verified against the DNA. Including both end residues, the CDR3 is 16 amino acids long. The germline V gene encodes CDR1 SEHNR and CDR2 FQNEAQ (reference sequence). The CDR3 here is CASSFGTGSSLGLTFF.

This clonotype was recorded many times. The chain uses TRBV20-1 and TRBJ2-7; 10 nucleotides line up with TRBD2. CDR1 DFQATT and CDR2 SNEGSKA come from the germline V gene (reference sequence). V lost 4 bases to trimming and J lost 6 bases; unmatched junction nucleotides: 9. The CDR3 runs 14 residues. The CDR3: CSATLAGVGLEQYF. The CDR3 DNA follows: TGCAGTGCTACCCTAGCGGGAGTTGGCCTCGAGCAGTACTTC.

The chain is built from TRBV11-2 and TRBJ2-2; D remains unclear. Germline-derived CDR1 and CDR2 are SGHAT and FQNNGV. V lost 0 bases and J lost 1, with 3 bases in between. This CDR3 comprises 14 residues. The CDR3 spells CASSLEVNTGELFF. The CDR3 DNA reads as TGTGCCAGCAGCTTAGAAGTGAACACCGGGGAGCTGTTTTTT.

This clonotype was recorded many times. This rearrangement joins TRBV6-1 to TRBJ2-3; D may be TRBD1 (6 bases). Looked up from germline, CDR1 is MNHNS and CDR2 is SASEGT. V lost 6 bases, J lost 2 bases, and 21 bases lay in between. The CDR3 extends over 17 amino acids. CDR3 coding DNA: TGTGCCAGCAGCCCATTACCCGGGACATCGGCCACAGATACGCAGTATTTT. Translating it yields CASSPLPGTSATDTQYF.